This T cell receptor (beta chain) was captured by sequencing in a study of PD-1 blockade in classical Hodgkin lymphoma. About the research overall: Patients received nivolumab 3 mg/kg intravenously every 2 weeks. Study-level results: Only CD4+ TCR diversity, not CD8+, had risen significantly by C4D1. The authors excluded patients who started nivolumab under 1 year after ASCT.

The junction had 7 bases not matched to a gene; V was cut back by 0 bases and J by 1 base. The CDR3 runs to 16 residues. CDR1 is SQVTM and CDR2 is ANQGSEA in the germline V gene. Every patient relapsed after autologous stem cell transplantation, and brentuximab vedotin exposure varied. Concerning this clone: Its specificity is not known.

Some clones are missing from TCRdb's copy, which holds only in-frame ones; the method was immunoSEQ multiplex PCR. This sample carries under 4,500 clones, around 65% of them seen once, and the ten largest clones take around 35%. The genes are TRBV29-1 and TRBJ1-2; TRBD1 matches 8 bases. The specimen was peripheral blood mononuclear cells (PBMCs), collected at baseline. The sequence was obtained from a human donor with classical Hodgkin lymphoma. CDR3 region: CSVEDLATGGNYGYTF. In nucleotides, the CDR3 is TGCAGCGTTGAAGATTTGGCAACAGGGGGTAACTATGGCTACACCTTC.